The rows below give T cell receptor beta chains drawn from one sample of a study of T cell responses to AZD1222 COVID-19 vaccine. Generated by immunoSEQ multiplex PCR, the TCRdb table keeps only in-frame clones and is missing some. The sample yields about 190,000 clones, roughly 90% seen once. This material consisted of peripheral blood, taken on day 0 of AZD1222 vaccination. Every receptor here comes from an adult in good health. The CDR3 runs from the conserved cysteine through the conserved F or W. D genes are given only for firm matches. Only part of the rows carry a size: once, few, many, or a class if the clone is expanded.

V gene	clone size	D gene	J gene	CDR3 protein	CDR3 DNA
TRBV6-5	.	.	TRBJ1-1	CASSGKSTENTEAFF	TGTGCCAGCAGCGGGAAAAGTACAGAGAACACTGAAGCTTTCTTT
TRBV4-1	few	TRBD1	TRBJ1-1	CASSQDRFQTGRGDMNTEAFF	TGCGCCAGCAGCCAAGATCGCTTCCAGACAGGCAGGGGGGACATGAACACTGAAGCTTTCTTT
TRBV5-8	once	.	TRBJ2-2	CASSLQGSGELFF	TGTGCCAGCAGCTTGCAGGGGAGCGGGGAGCTGTTTTTT
TRBV9	.	TRBD1	TRBJ2-7	CASSVGIGTGTYEQYF	TGTGCCAGCAGCGTAGGTATCGGGACAGGGACCTACGAGCAGTACTTC
TRBV7-2	.	.	TRBJ2-3	CASSLEGLATDTQYF	TGTGCCAGCAGCTTAGAGGGGTTAGCAACAGATACGCAGTATTTT
TRBV9	.	.	TRBJ2-5	CASSVAGVQETQYF	TGTGCCAGCAGCGTAGCAGGGGTTCAAGAGACCCAGTACTTC
TRBV7-2	.	TRBD2	TRBJ2-3	CASSLSQRGSTDTQYF	TGTGCCAGCAGCTTATCCCAGCGGGGGAGCACAGATACGCAGTATTTT
TRBV28	.	TRBD2	TRBJ2-5	CASSELAGGAETQYF	TGTGCCAGCAGTGAACTAGCGGGAGGCGCCGAGACCCAGTACTTC
TRBV12-3/TRBV12-4	.	.	TRBJ2-1	CASSLTGMYEQFF	TGTGCCAGCAGCCTTACAGGGATGTATGAGCAGTTCTTC
TRBV10-1	.	.	TRBJ1-1	CASSVRRGTEAFF	TGCGCCAGCAGTGTCAGACGAGGGACTGAAGCTTTCTTT
TRBV25-1	.	.	TRBJ2-2	CASSEYQGPDTGELFF	TGTGCCAGCAGTGAATATCAGGGGCCGGACACCGGGGAGCTGTTTTTT
TRBV27	.	.	TRBJ1-2	CASSSGETRWRDYGYTF	TGTGCCAGCAGTTCAGGGGAGACACGGTGGCGGGACTATGGCTACACCTTC
TRBV5-6	.	.	TRBJ1-2	CASSLGQDNYGYTF	TGTGCCAGCAGCTTGGGACAGGATAACTATGGCTACACCTTC
TRBV10-1	once	TRBD2	TRBJ2-3	CASRGVGEREGRTDTQYF	TGCGCCAGCAGGGGGGTCGGGGAACGGGAGGGCCGTACAGATACGCAGTATTTT
TRBV5-1	.	.	TRBJ1-2	CASSLGEGSPHGYTF	TGCGCCAGCAGCTTAGGAGAGGGGTCCCCACATGGCTACACCTTC
TRBV13	.	.	TRBJ1-4	CASSLFQGATNEKLFF	TGTGCCAGCAGCTTGTTCCAGGGAGCGACTAATGAAAAACTGTTTTTT
TRBV6-6	.	.	TRBJ2-1	CASNEQFPNEQFF	TGTGCCAGCAATGAGCAGTTTCCCAATGAGCAGTTCTTC
TRBV2	.	.	TRBJ1-6	CASSTGASSYNSPLHF	TGTGCCAGCAGTACGGGGGCAAGCTCCTATAATTCACCCCTCCACTTT
TRBV21-1	.	.	TRBJ1-1	CASSKGPTGDENTEAFF	TGTGCCAGCAGCAAAGGCCCGACAGGGGACGAGAACACTGAAGCTTTCTTT
TRBV19	.	.	TRBJ1-2	CASSMSVMSRDPINYGYTF	TGTGCCAGTAGTATGTCGGTTATGAGCCGGGACCCCATAAACTATGGCTACACCTTC
TRBV7-9	.	TRBD1	TRBJ2-7	CASSNRGLSYEQYF	TGTGCCAGCAGCAACAGGGGTTTATCCTACGAGCAGTACTTC
TRBV2	.	.	TRBJ1-1	CASISGRLNTEAFF	TGTGCCAGCATTTCGGGACGCCTGAACACTGAAGCTTTCTTT
TRBV6-5	.	.	TRBJ2-1	CASSYADASFNEQFF	TGTGCCAGCAGTTACGCAGATGCGTCCTTCAATGAGCAGTTCTTC
TRBV18	.	.	TRBJ2-7	CASSPGRENEQYF	TGTGCCAGCTCACCGGGACGGGAGAACGAGCAGTACTTC
TRBV9	.	TRBD2	TRBJ2-2	CASSVDKAGANTGELFF	TGTGCCAGCAGCGTAGACAAAGCGGGAGCGAACACCGGGGAGCTGTTTTTT
TRBV7-9	.	.	TRBJ1-1	CASSLAGDTGEAFF	TGTGCCAGCAGCCTTGCAGGGGACACCGGCGAAGCTTTCTTT
TRBV29-1	.	.	TRBJ1-2	CSVGQGGGYTF	TGCAGCGTTGGTCAGGGCGGGGGCTACACCTTC